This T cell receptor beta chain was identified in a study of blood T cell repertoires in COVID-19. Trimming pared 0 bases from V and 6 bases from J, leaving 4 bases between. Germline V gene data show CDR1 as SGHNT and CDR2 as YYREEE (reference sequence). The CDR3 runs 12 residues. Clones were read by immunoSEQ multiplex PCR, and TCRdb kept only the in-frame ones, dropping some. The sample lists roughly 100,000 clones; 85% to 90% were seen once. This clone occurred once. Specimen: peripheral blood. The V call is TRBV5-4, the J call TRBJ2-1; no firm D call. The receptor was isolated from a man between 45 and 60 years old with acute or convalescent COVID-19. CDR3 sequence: CASSLDSNEQFF. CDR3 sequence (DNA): TGTGCCAGCAGCTTGGACAGCAATGAGCAGTTCTTC.